This paragraph covers one T cell receptor beta chain sequence. Generated by immunoSEQ multiplex PCR, the TCRdb table keeps only in-frame clones and is missing some. The table records about 40,000 clones, approximately 87% of them present only once. This sample stems from a study of control samples from healthy donors and cancer patients. The CDR3 is 16 residues long. Germline CDR1 and CDR2: MDHEN and SYDVKM. With V trimmed by 6 bases and J by 2 bases, 8 bases remained unmatched. The sequence was obtained from a woman aged 60-75 years with lung cancer. The chain recombines TRBV28 with TRBJ2-5; 11 nucleotides agree with TRBD2. Sequencing was done on a sample of PBMCs. CDR3 DNA sequence: TGTGCCAGCAGCCTAGCCGGGACTAGCGGTCAAGAGACCCAGTACTTC. This translates into CASSLAGTSGQETQYF.